This note documents a single T cell receptor beta chain sequence. The antigen is not known. The data were taken from a study of cytomegalovirus exposure and HLA in healthy donors. Primers for the PCR totalled 60 Vbeta and 13 Jbeta. The repertoire was sequenced with immunoSEQ multiplex PCR; TCRdb's copy has only in-frame clones and lacks some. The table has 150,000 to 200,000 clones, about 80% seen once. CDR1 MNHNS and CDR2 SASEGT come from the germline V gene. V lost 1 base and J lost 2, with 10 bases in between. This CDR3 comprises 15 residues. Study-wide points: A later analysis found that most CMV-associated TCR beta chains appeared HLA-restricted. The study listed roughly 150 cytomegalovirus-associated TCR beta chains.

Donors likely had unrecorded immune exposures despite being nominally healthy when sampled. The sample consisted of PBMCs. The clonotype was recovered from a man under 40 in good health and CMV-seropositive. The genes are TRBV6-1 and TRBJ2-3; D remains unclear. The CDR3 loop is CASSEEAVDTDTQYF. Here the CDR3 DNA reads TGTGCCAGCAGTGAAGAGGCGGTAGACACAGATACGCAGTATTTT.